This T cell receptor beta chain is from a study of shared clonotypes between healthy human individuals. General study results and limits: Despite large depth, sorted-subset datasets appeared incompletely sequenced.

Those who donated were healthy HIV-negative adults, with no recent acute infections or vaccinations reported. From CD4+ cells came CD45RA+ naive and CD45RA-negative memory subsets. Genomic DNA per cell subset filled all wells of several immunoSEQ plates. Clones were read by immunoSEQ multiplex PCR, and TCRdb kept only the in-frame ones, dropping some. The profile shows 950,000 to 1,300,000 clones, roughly 70% of them singletons. This clone has only a few counts. What it binds is not known. Other DNA sequences in this sample translate to the same CDR3. The sequence derives from a man aged 18 to 30 in good health. The specimen sequenced was memory CD4+ T cells sorted from blood. Subset defined: CD45RA-negative fraction.

The CDR3, as DNA: TGTGCCAGCAGCCCAGACAAGAACTATGGCTACACCTTC. Its translation: CASSPDKNYGYTF. The chain is built from TRBV7-3 and TRBJ1-2, with D unclear. Trimming took off 5 bases at V and 2 bases at J, with 9 bases between the two ends. This CDR3 is built from 13 residues. Germline CDR1 and CDR2: SGHTA and FQGTGA.